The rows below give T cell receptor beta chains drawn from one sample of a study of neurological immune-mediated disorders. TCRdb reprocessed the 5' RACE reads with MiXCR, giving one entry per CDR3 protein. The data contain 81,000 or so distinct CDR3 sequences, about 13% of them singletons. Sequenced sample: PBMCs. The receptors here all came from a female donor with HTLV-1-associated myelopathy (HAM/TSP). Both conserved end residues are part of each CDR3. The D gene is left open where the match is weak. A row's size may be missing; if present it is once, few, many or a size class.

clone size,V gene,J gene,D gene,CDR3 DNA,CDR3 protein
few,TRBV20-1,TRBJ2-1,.,TGCCGCTTGACCGAGCGGGCGGGGGCCGGGAGGAATGAGCAGTTCTTC,CRLTERAGAGRNEQFF
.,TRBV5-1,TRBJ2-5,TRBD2,TGCGCCAGCAGCACGGGACTAGCGGATCAAGAGACCCAGTACTTC,CASSTGLADQETQYF
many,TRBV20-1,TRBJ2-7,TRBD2,TGCAGTGCTGCCGGACTAGCGGGGGAGTTATCCTACGAGCAGTACTTC,CSAAGLAGELSYEQYF
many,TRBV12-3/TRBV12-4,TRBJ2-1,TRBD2,TGTGCCAGCAGTTTCGGGGGGGAAACCGCACGGGATGAGCAGTTCTTC,CASSFGGETARDEQFF
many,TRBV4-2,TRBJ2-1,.,TGTGCCAGCAGCCAGGAACTAACGGACAATGAGCAGTTCTTC,CASSQELTDNEQFF
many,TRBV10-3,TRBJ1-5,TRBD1,TGTGCCGCACAACAGGGGGCGGGTCAGCCCCAGCATTTT,CAAQQGAGQPQHF
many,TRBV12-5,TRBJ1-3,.,TGTGCTAGTGGTTTGAGTGGTTCTGGAAACACCATATATTTT,CASGLSGSGNTIYF
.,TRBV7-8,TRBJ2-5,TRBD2,TGTGCCAGCAGCTTCGGACGGGGAGGGGCCCAGTACTTC,CASSFGRGGAQYF
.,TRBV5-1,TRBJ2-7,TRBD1,TGCGCCAGCAGCACCGGACAGGGTCCCTACGAGCAGTACTTC,CASSTGQGPYEQYF
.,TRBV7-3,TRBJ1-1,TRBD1,TGTGCCAGAAGCTTCTCCTTGAGACAGGGAGGGACTGAAGCTTTCTTT,CARSFSLRQGGTEAFF
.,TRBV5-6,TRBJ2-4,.,TGTGCCAGCAGCTTTCAGGGGGCCAAAAACATTCAGTACTTC,CASSFQGAKNIQYF
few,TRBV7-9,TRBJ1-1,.,TGTGCCAGCAGCTTAACGGTCAACTCCCTAGCTTTCTTT,CASSLTVNSLAFF
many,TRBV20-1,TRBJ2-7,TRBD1,TGCAGTGCTCCTAGACAGGGTGTCTACGAGCAGTACTTC,CSAPRQGVYEQYF
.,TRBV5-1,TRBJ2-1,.,TGCGCCAGCAGCTTGGCTGTTGTCAATGAGCAGTTCTTC,CASSLAVVNEQFF
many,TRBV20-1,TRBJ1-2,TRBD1,TGCAGTGCCCAGGGGGCATTCTATGGCTACACCTTC,CSAQGAFYGYTF
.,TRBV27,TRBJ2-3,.,TGTGCCAGCAGTTCCCAGTCGGGGGCCTTCAGGGCAGATACGCAGTATTTT,CASSSQSGAFRADTQYF
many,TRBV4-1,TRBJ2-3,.,TGCGCCAGCAGCCAAGAGAAGGAGGCCCATACGCAGTATTTT,CASSQEKEAHTQYF
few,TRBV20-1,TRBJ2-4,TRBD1,TGCAGTGCTACCGGACAGGGAAACGGGACCAAAAACATTCAGTACTTC,CSATGQGNGTKNIQYF
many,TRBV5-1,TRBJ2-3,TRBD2,TGCGCCAGCAGCTTGGTGGGGACTAGCGGCCTCACAGATACGCAGTATTTT,CASSLVGTSGLTDTQYF
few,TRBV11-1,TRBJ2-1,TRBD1,TGTGCCAGCAGCCTGGACAGGGGTCCCTACAATGAGCAGTTCTTC,CASSLDRGPYNEQFF
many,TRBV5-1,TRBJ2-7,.,TGCGCCAGCAGCTTGTTCCCTGACTACGAGCAGTACTTC,CASSLFPDYEQYF
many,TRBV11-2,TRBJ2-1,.,TGTGCCAGCAGCTTAGACGGGACGTCCCTGAACAAAAATTACAATGAGCAGTTCTTC,CASSLDGTSLNKNYNEQFF
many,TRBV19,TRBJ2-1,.,TGTGCCAGTAGTCTACAGTTTTACTCCTACAATGAGCAGTTCTTC,CASSLQFYSYNEQFF
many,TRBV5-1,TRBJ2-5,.,TGCGCCAGCAGCTTGGGGCCGTCACAAGAGACCCAGTACTTC,CASSLGPSQETQYF
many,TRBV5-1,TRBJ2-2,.,TGCGCCAGCAGCTTGGCCGTTACGGGGGAGCTGTTTTTT,CASSLAVTGELFF
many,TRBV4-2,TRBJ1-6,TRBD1,TGTGCCAGCAGCCAAGATTCGACAGGGTATACCGGCCACCTCCACTTT,CASSQDSTGYTGHLHF
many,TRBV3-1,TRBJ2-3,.,TGTGCCAGCAGCCTGTCGGGGGCAAGGACAGATACGCAGTATTTT,CASSLSGARTDTQYF
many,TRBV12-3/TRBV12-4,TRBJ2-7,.,TGTGCCAGCATGTACAGGGTGGGGTCCTACGAGCAGTACTTC,CASMYRVGSYEQYF
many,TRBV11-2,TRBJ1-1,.,TGTGCCAGCAGCTTAGTCAGGGGCGCTGAAGCTTTCTTT,CASSLVRGAEAFF
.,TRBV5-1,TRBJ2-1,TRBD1,TGCGCCAGCAGTCCGACAGGGGACTTCTCCTACAATGAGCAGTTCTTC,CASSPTGDFSYNEQFF
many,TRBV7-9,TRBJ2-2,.,TGTGCCAGCAGCTTAGAAGGGACGGACCCTACCGGGGAGCTGTTTTTT,CASSLEGTDPTGELFF